One sample yielded the 17 T cell receptor beta chains listed below, sequenced in a study of blood T cells in healthy people across ages (dated by TCRdb to between 2014 and 2016). The library was produced with 5' RACE. Sequencing took place on an Illumina HiSeq 2500. The second PCR ran for about 6 to 12 cycles and used a J-beta primer mix along with a sample-barcoded 5' primer. TCRdb handled the public reads itself, with Q25 trimming in fastp and clone calling in MiXCR, and kept productive beta chains. CDR3 protein duplicates are merged, each entry listing the most common genes and DNA. For this sample there are under 1,000,000 distinct CDR3 sequences; around 36% appear just once. The ten largest make up approximately 13% of the sample. Sequences were obtained from blood. These receptors were collected from a man between 18 and 29 years old in good health.

This clonotype was counted a few times. V gene TRBV6-2 or TRBV6-3 combines with J gene TRBJ2-7, with 7 positions matching TRBD2. CDR3 size: 14 residues. Trimming cost V 10 bases and J 3 bases; bases outside gene matches: 12. CDR1 is MNHEY, CDR2 SVGEGT, per germline. The CDR3 nucleotides read TGTGCCATCGGAAGACGGGGGGAATTCTACGAGCAGTACTTC. This gives the protein CAIGRRGEFYEQYF.

A note on this clonotype: This may be a read error: a much more frequent sequence differs by one nucleotide. The gene calls are TRBV4-1 and TRBJ1-5, with 10 bases fitting TRBD1. The germline V gene has CDR1 MGHRA and CDR2 YSYEKL. The CDR3 contains 16 residues. For the CDR3, the DNA is TGCGCCAACAGCCAGCGACAGGGGGCCCTCAATCAGCCCCAGCATTTT. It specifies CANSQRQGALNQPQHF.

Concerning this clonotype itself: At one of its ends the junction is not consistent with the germline gene, which may arise from a read error. CDR3 loop: CAGSPHLDEQYF. As DNA, the CDR3 is TGTGCCGGCAGCCCTCACCTCGATGAGCAGTACTTC. The gene calls are TRBV7-2 and TRBJ2-5; D is ambiguous. The CDR3 is 12 amino acids. Germline assignment: CDR1 SGHTA and CDR2 FQGNSA.

This clonotype has only a few counts. The J gene is TRBJ2-3, the V gene TRBV10-2; D is perhaps TRBD2 (6 bases). Germline-derived CDR1 and CDR2 are WSHSY and SAAADI. The CDR3 runs 15 residues. Trimming pared 3 bases from V and 1 base from J, leaving 11 bases between. CDR3 amino acids: CASSEPSEGTDTQYF. The CDR3, as DNA: TGCGCCAGCAGTGAACCTAGCGAGGGCACAGATACGCAGTATTTT.

The chain couples TRBV7-9 to TRBJ2-3; unclear D gene. With 0 bases removed from V and 0 bases from J, the gap between germline ends came to 10 bases. Germline assignment: CDR1 SEHNR and CDR2 FQNEAQ (reference sequence). The CDR3 is made up of 16 amino acids. CDR3 residues: CASSLANRYSTDTQYF. The CDR3 bases are TGTGCCAGCAGCTTAGCGAACCGATATAGCACAGATACGCAGTATTTT.

This clonotype was seen a few times. The rearrangement uses TRBV19 and TRBJ2-7; 8 nucleotides line up with TRBD1. CDR1 is LNHDA and CDR2 is SQIVND in the germline V gene (reference sequence). The CDR3 runs to 14 residues. With V trimmed by 4 bases and J by 2 bases, 4 bases remained unmatched. CDR3 DNA: TGTGCCAGTAGTACCCGGACAGGGCCCTACGAGCAGTACTTC. Translating gives CASSTRTGPYEQYF. Looking up the rest from reference TRBV19 and TRBJ2-7 gives the full variable domain: DGGITQSPKYLFRKEGQNVTLSCEQNLNHDAMYWYRQDPGQGLRLIYYSQIVNDFQKGDIAEGYSVSREKKESFPLTVTSAQKNPTAFYLCASSTRTGPYEQYFGPGTRLTVT.

The J gene is TRBJ2-5, the V gene TRBV7-2, with 9 bases identical to TRBD2. This CDR3 has 16 amino acids. Germline-derived CDR1 and CDR2 are SGHTA and FQGNSA. J lost 0 bases, V lost 5 bases, and 7 bases had no gene match. CDR3 coding DNA: TGTGCCAGCAGCCCAGTGGCGGGGGGGTACCAAGAGACCCAGTACTTC. It is translated as CASSPVAGGYQETQYF.

This clonotype was detected only once. This chain joins TRBV20-1 and TRBJ2-7; 7 bases are shared with TRBD1. CDR3 length equals 11 residues. Germline V lookup: CDR1 DFQATT, CDR2 SNEGSKA (reference sequence). V shed 6 bases, J shed 3 bases, and the junction held 2 bases outside the gene matches. CDR3 in amino acids: CSAGTDYEQYF. Here the CDR3 DNA reads TGCAGTGCGGGGACAGACTACGAGCAGTACTTC.

This clonotype has only a few counts. The rearrangement links TRBV11-2 to TRBJ2-3, with a possible D match to TRBD1 (5 bases). The CDR3 is made up of 15 amino acids. Germline values: CDR1 SGHAT, CDR2 FQNNGV. V was trimmed by 0 bases and J by 7 bases, leaving 14 bases between them. The CDR3 DNA is TGTGCCAGCAGCTTAGATGCGGTTGGGGCAAATACGCAGTATTTT. Its protein is CASSLDAVGANTQYF.

This clonotype was picked up a small number of times. The chain joins TRBV6-2 or TRBV6-3 to TRBJ2-7, with D tentatively TRBD1 (6 bases). The germline V and J ends were trimmed by 4 bases and 3 bases, with 13 bases remaining between them. The germline V gene has CDR1 MNHEY and CDR2 SVGEGT. The CDR3 has 14 amino acids. The CDR3 DNA follows: TGTGCCAGCAGTTTCGACAGGAGAAGCTACGAGCAGTACTTC. Protein product: CASSFDRRSYEQYF.

The V gene is TRBV12-3 or TRBV12-4, the J gene TRBJ2-1, with D possibly TRBD2 on 6 matching bases. This CDR3 spans 17 amino acids. V was pared by 3 bases and J by 6 bases, with 21 bases between. CDR3 nucleotides: TGTGCCAGCAGTTTCCTTCGGGAGAGGCACTTACGCAATGAGCAGTTCTTC. Amino acid sequence: CASSFLRERHLRNEQFF.

This clonotype was detected only a few times. The rearrangement uses TRBV5-1 and TRBJ1-2; D not resolved. V was trimmed by 9 bases and J by 4 bases, leaving 13 bases between them. This CDR3 has 12 amino acids. CDR1 and CDR2 from the germline V gene are SGHRS and YFSETQ. The CDR3 region is CATSYDSYGYTF. In DNA form, the CDR3 reads TGCGCCACTTCTTACGACTCCTATGGCTACACCTTC.

V gene TRBV12-3 or TRBV12-4 combines with J gene TRBJ2-5; 12 bases match TRBD2. This CDR3 comprises 16 residues. V lost 4 bases, J lost 5 bases, and 8 bases stayed unmatched. In DNA, the CDR3 is TGTGCCAGCAGTTACGGGAGGACTAGCGGGGCGGAGACCCAGTACTTC. The encoded protein is CASSYGRTSGAETQYF.

V and J are TRBV12-3 or TRBV12-4 and TRBJ2-5; D tentatively reads TRBD1 or TRBD2 (5 bases each). The CDR3 runs 13 residues. Trimming took off 11 bases at V and 11 bases at J, with 24 bases between the two ends. CDR3 nucleotide sequence: TGTGCCGTCCAGAGGGGCCCCGGATACAAGCAGTACTTC. The encoded protein is CAVQRGPGYKQYF.

This chain uses TRBV16 with TRBJ1-2; unclear D gene. The CDR3 spans 15 residues. Trimming shortened V by 0 bases and J by 5 bases, and 13 bases separated the two germline ends. The germline V gene has CDR1 KGHSY and CDR2 FQNENV. The CDR3 reads CASSQSRATPYGYTF. The CDR3 region has the DNA TGTGCCAGCAGCCAATCGCGGGCTACTCCATATGGCTACACCTTC.

On this clonotype itself: It may be a read error: a sequence one base away is much more abundant. The genes are TRBV7-2 and TRBJ1-5; tentative D call: TRBD1 (5 bases). Germline CDR1 SGHTA, CDR2 FQGNSA. The CDR3 covers 16 residues. The CDR3 here is CAGSAGQVTSNQPQHF. CDR3 nucleotide sequence: TGTGCCGGCAGCGCCGGACAAGTAACGAGCAATCAGCCCCAGCATTTT.

V and J are TRBV27 and TRBJ2-3; no reliable D call. The germline V gene has CDR1 MNHEY and CDR2 SMNVEV (reference sequence). With 3 bases removed from V and 4 bases from J, the gap between germline ends came to 8 bases. The CDR3 spans 13 residues. In nucleotides, the CDR3 is TGTGCCAGCAGTTTCGGTTTGGCAGATACGCAGTATTTT. It is translated as CASSFGLADTQYF.